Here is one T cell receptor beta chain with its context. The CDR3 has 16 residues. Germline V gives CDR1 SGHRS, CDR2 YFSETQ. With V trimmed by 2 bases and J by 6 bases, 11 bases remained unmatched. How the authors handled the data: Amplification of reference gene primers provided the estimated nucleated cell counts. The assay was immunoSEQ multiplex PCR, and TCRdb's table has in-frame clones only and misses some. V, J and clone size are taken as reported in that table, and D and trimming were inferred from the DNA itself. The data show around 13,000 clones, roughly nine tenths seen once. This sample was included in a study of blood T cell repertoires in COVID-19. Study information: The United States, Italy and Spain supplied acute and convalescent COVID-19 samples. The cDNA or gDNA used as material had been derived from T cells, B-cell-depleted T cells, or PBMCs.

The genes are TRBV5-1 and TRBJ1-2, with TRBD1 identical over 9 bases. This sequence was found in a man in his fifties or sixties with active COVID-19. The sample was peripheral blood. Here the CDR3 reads CASSFLPGTGINGYTF. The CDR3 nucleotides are TGCGCCAGCAGCTTTCTTCCCGGGACAGGGATCAATGGCTACACCTTC.